The clone carrying this TCR delta chain was detected only a few times. Its antigen is unknown. This entry belongs to a study of Vδ1+ human thymocytes. Study-level findings and limits: Approximately 20% of thymic delta-chain sequences were Vdelta2, with few Vdelta3, unlike blood Vdelta1+ controls. Thymic TRG and TRD repertoires appeared highly polyclonal, with Gaussian CDR3 length distributions. TRD repertoires were essentially private, unlike widely shared TRG clonotypes.

After alphabeta T cell depletion, CD3+ Vdelta1+ Vdelta2- thymocytes were sorted. Vdelta1+ thymocyte sorts reached between roughly 97% and 99.6% purity. This CDR3 is built from 15 residues. With 2 bases removed from V and 1 base from J, the gap between germline ends came to 11 bases. Per germline, CDR1 TSWWSYY and CDR2 QGS. The template was reverse-transcribed extracted RNA. CDR3 amplicons came from multiplex PCR with pooled V-gene forward and constant-region reverse primers. TCRdb re-called the multiplex PCR reads through CATT. The sample holds roughly 25,000 delta-chain clones, around 7.4% seen once. This chain joins TRDV1 and TRDJ1; D not certain. The source material was Vdelta1+ gamma-delta thymocytes from the thymus. This sample's subset: FACS-sorted CD3+ TCRalphabeta- TCRVdelta1+ TCRVdelta2- thymocytes. The receptor's source is a girl younger than two who had congenital heart surgery. Here the CDR3 reads CALGEWVLLTDKLIF. The CDR3 region has the DNA TGTGCTCTTGGGGAATGGGTTCTCCTCACCGATAAACTCATCTTT.